This record looks at one T cell receptor beta chain sequence and its context. Antigen: not known. The junction differs from germline at one of its ends, possibly a read error. Germline V CDR1 and CDR2: SGHTA, FQGNSA. The CDR3 loop spans 18 amino acids. This sample is drawn from a study of neurological immune-mediated disorders. Notes on the study in general: CDR3 amino acid sequences of expanded clones were not shared across subjects, a result suggesting private repertoires in all groups.

A single run covered 15-18 subjects with over 190 million TCR-beta sequences. TCRdb itself ran the 5' RACE reads through MiXCR, one entry per CDR3 protein. Altogether nearly 30,000 distinct CDR3 sequences are present, 9.5% to 13% being singletons, with the ten largest covering about 5.3%. The sequence derives from a woman aged 60-75 years in good health. This rearrangement joins TRBV7-2 to TRBJ2-3; 9 bases align to TRBD2. Sequencing input: PBMCs. CDR3 sequence reads: CASSHPDLRGGSTDTQYF. CDR3 bases: TGTGCCAGCAGCCACCCTGACCTGCGGGGGGGCAGCACAGATACTCAGTATTTT.